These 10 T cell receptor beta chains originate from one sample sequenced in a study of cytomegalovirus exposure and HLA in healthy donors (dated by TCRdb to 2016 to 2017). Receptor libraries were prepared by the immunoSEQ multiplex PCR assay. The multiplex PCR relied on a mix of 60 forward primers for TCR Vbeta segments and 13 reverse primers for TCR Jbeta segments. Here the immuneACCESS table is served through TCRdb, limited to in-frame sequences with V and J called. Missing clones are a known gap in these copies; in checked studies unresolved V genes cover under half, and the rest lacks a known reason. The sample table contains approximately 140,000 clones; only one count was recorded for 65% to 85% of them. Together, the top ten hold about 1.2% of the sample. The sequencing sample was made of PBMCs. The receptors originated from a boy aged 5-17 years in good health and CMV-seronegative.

The CDR3 DNA reads TGCGCCAGCAGCTTGGGGAACAGGTACACTGAAGCTTTCTTT. The encoded protein is CASSLGNRYTEAFF. This chain joins TRBV5-1 and TRBJ1-1; TRBD1 is a possible D gene (5 bases). CDR1 is SGHRS, CDR2 YFSETQ, per germline. V lost 0 bases and J 3 bases, leaving 9 bases between the germline ends. The length of the CDR3 is 14 residues.

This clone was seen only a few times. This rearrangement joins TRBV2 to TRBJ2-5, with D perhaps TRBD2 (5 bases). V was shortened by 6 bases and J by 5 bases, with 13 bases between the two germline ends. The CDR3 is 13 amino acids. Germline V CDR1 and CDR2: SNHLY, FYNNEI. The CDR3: CASREVALETQYF. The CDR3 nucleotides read TGTGCCAGCAGGGAGGTCGCTCTGGAGACCCAGTACTTC. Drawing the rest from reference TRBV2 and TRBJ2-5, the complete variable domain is EPEVTQTPSHQVTQMGQEVILRCVPISNHLYFYWYRQILGQKVEFLVSFYNNEISEKSEIFDDQFSVERPDGSNFTLKIRSTKLEDSAMYFCASREVALETQYFGPGTRLLVL.

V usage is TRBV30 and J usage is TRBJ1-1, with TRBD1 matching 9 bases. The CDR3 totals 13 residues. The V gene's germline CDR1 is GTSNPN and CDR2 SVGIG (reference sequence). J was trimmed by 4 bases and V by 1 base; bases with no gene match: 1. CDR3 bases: TGTGCCTGGAGTGAGACAGGGGGCACTGAAGCTTTCTTT. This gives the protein CAWSETGGTEAFF.

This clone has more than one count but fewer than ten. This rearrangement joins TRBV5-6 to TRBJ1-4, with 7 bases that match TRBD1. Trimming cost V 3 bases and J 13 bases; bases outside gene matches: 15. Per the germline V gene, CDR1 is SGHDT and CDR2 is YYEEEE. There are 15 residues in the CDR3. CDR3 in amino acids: CASSSTGQSGQGLFF. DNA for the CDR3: TGTGCCAGCAGCTCGACGGGACAGTCCGGCCAAGGACTGTTTTTT.

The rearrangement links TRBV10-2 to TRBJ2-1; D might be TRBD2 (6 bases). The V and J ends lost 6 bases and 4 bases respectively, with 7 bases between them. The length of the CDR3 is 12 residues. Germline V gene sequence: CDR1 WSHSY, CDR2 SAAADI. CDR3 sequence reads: CASSGGYNEQFF. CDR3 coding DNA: TGCGCCAGCAGCGGGGGTTACAATGAGCAGTTCTTC.

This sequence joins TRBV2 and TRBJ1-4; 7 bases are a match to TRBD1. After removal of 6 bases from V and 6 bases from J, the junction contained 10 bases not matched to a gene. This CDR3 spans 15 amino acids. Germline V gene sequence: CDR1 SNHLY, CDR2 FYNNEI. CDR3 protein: CASRLRQGGDEKLFF. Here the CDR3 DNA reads TGTGCCAGCAGACTCCGACAGGGCGGGGATGAAAAACTGTTTTTT.

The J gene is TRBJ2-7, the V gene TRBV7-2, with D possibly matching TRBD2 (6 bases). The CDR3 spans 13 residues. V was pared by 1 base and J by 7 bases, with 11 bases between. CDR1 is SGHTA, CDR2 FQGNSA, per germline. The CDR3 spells CASSLEAAGEQYF. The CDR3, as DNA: TGTGCCAGCAGCTTAGAGGCCGCGGGGGAGCAGTACTTC.

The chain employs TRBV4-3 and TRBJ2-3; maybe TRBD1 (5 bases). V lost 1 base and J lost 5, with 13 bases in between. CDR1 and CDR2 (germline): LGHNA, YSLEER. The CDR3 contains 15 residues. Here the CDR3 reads CASSQVVGQGDTQYF. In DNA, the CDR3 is TGCGCCAGCAGCCAAGTCGTAGGGCAGGGAGATACGCAGTATTTT.

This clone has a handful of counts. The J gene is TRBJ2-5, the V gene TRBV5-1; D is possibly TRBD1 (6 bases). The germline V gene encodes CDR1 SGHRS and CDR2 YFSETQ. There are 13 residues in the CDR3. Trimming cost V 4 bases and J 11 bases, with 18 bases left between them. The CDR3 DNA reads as TGCGCCAGCAGCCTGGAAATAACAGGGAAGCAGTACTTC. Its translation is CASSLEITGKQYF.

CDR3 sequence: CASSPPYGTGGDTQYF. The CDR3 nucleotides are TGTGCCAGCAGCCCCCCGTATGGGACGGGGGGAGATACGCAGTATTTT. This chain links TRBV5-4 with TRBJ2-3; 7 bases are shared with TRBD2. The CDR3 has 16 residues. Germline V lookup: CDR1 SGHNT, CDR2 YYREEE (reference sequence). The ends lost 4 bases at V and 5 bases at J; junction bases unmatched: 13.